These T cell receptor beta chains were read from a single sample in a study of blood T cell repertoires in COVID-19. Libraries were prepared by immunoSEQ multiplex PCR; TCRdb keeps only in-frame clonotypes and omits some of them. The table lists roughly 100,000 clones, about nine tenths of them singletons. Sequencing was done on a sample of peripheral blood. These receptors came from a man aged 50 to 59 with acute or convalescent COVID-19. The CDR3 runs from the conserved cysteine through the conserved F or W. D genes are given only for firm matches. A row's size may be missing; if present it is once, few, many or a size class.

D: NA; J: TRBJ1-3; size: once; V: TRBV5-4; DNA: TGTGCCAGCAGCTTGGGTGTCGCCGGGGAGTTGGGCGGAAACACCATATATTTT; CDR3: CASSLGVAGELGGNTIYF
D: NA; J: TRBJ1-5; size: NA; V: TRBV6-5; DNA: TGTGCCAGCAGTCCGAAAACAGGGTCCGCGGTCCAGCATTTT; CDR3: CASSPKTGSAVQHF
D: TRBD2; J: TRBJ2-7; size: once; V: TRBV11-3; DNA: TGTGCCAGCAGCTTGCGGGAGGGAACCGAGCAGTACTTC; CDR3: CASSLREGTEQYF
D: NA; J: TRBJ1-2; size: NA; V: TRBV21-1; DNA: TGTGCCAGCAGCAGGGGAATCAGCCGGGACAGGGGCCTTCCTAACTATGGCTACACCTTC; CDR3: CASSRGISRDRGLPNYGYTF
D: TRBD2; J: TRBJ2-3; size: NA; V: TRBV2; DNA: TGTGCCAGCAGTGGGCTGACTAGCTTTTGGGAAGATACGCAGTATTTT; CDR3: CASSGLTSFWEDTQYF
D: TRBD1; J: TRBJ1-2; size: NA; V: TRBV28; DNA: TGTGCCAGCAGTTTCCCTGCGGGACAGGGAAATGGCTACACCTTC; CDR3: CASSFPAGQGNGYTF
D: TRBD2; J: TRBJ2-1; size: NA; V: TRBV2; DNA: TGTGCCAGCAGTTCCGGACTAGCGGGAGTAAGCTCAGGTGAGCAGTTCTTC; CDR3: CASSSGLAGVSSGEQFF
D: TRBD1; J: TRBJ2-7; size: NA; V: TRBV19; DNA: TGTGCCAGTACAGGGGGAAACTACGAGCAGTACTTC; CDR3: CASTGGNYEQYF
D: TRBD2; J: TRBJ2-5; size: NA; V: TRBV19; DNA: TGTGCCAGTAGTATCGAGACTAGCGGGAGGGAGACCCAGTACTTC; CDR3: CASSIETSGRETQYF
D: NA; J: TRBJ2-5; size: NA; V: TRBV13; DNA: TGTGCCAGCAGCTTATTGGGTCGGGGCGGGGTCACGGAAGAGACCCAGTACTTC; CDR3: CASSLLGRGGVTEETQYF
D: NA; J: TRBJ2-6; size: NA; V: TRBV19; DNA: TGTGCCAGTAGTATAGATCGACAGAAAGCCTCTGGGGCCAACGTCCTGACTTTC; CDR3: CASSIDRQKASGANVLTF
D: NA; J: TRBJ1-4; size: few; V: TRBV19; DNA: TGTGCCACCCGAGAGGGTGAAAAACTGTTTTTT; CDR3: CATREGEKLFF
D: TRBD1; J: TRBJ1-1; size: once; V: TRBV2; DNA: TGTGCCAGCAGAAAGATTGGGACAGGAGGCACTGAAGCTTTCTTT; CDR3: CASRKIGTGGTEAFF
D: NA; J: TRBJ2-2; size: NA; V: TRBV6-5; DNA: TGTGCCAGCAGTAGGGGTAACACCGGGGAGCTGTTTTTT; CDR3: CASSRGNTGELFF
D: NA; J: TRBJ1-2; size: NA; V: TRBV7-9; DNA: TGTGCCAGCAGCTTATCCAGCACTCTGGAGTCATACTATGGCTACACCTTC; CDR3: CASSLSSTLESYYGYTF
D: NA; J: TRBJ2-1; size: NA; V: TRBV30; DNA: TGTGCCTGGAGTGTACGACCCCGGGAAGGCAATGAGCAGTTCTTC; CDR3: CAWSVRPREGNEQFF
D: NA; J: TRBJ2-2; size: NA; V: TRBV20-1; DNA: TGCAGTGCTAGTAGCAGGCGCACCGGGGAGCTGTTTTTT; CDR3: CSASSRRTGELFF
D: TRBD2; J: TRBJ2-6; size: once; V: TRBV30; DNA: TGTGCCTGGAGTGTCGGGGGGGCTGGGGCCAACGTCCTGACTTTC; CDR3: CAWSVGGAGANVLTF
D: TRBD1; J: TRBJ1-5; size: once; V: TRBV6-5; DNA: TGTGCCAGCACTCCGGGACAGGGCAACAATCAGCCCCAGCATTTT; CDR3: CASTPGQGNNQPQHF
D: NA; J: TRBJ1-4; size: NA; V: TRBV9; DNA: TGTGCCAGCAGCGTAGAGGAGCGGGGGGAGGGCGAAAAACTGTTTTTT; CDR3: CASSVEERGEGEKLFF
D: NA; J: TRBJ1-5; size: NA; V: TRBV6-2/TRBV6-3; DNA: TGTGCCAGCAGTTACTCGAGCGCGGGATATAACAATCAGCCCCAGCATTTT; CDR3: CASSYSSAGYNNQPQHF